This T cell receptor (beta chain) was found in a study of post-analysis software for immune sequencing data. Notes on the study in general: Same-batch samples co-clustered strongly by F measure. TRBV5-6, TRBV5-1 and TRBV20-1 belonged to a set of roughly 5 TRBV segments that were more frequent in patients than controls.

With regard to this clonotype: The antigen remains undetermined.

Germline assignment: CDR1 LGHDT and CDR2 YNNKEL (reference sequence). V dropped 4 bases and J dropped 8 bases, with 11 bases sitting between them. The CDR3 has 12 residues. Presence of unique molecular identifiers characterized the TCR beta cDNA libraries. TCRdb ran MiXCR on the PCR reads and lists one entry per CDR3 protein. The sample shows around 200,000 distinct CDR3 sequences, around 29% of them seen only once. This TCR was sampled from a girl younger than 18 with multiple sclerosis. This rearrangement joins TRBV3-1 to TRBJ1-2; no clear D gene. Sequenced: blood. The CDR3 DNA sequence: TGTGCCAGCAGCCGATCGTCTCGAGGCTACACCTTC. Amino acid sequence: CASSRSSRGYTF.